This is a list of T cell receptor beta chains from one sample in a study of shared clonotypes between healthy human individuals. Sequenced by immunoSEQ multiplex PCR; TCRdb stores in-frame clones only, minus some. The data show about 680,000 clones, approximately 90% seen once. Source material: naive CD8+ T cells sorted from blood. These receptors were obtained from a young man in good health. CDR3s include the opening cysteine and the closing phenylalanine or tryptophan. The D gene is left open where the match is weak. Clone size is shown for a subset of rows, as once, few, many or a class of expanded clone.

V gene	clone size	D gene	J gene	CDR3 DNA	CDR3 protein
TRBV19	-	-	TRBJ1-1	TGTGCCAGTAGTATGAGCACTGAAGCTTTCTTT	CASSMSTEAFF
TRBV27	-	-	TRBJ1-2	TGTGCCAGCAGCCCCTTGGACTCTAACTATGGCTACACCTTC	CASSPLDSNYGYTF
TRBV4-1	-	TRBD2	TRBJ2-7	TGCGCCAGCAGCCGACTAGCGGAGACGGCCTACGAGCAGTACTTC	CASSRLAETAYEQYF
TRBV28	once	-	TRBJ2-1	TGTGCCAGCGAGCTAGGAATTTCAGTTCAAGCAAACCCCTCAGCAATTGAGCAGTTCTTC	CASELGISVQANPSAIEQFF
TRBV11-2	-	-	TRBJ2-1	TGTGCCAGCAGCTTAGATAGCTACCTGAGTAATGAGCAGTTCTTC	CASSLDSYLSNEQFF
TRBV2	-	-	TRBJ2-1	TGTGCCAGCAGTGAGGTGGTCAGCTCCTACAATGAGCAGTTCTTC	CASSEVVSSYNEQFF
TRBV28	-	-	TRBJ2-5	TGTGCCAGCAGTTTTTACCTGGGAGAGACCCAGTACTTC	CASSFYLGETQYF
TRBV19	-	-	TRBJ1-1	TGTGCCAGTAGTATTGGGAGCACTGAAGCTTTCTTT	CASSIGSTEAFF
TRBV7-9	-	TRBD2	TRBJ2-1	TGTGCCAGCAGCTTTCTAGCGGGAGCCTACAATGAGCAGTTCTTC	CASSFLAGAYNEQFF
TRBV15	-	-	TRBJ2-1	TGTGCCACCAGCAGAGATCATGGGGACAATGAGCAGTTCTTC	CATSRDHGDNEQFF
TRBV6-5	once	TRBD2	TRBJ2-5	TGTGCCAGCAGTTACCTAGCGGGAGGGCTAGAGACCCAGTACTTC	CASSYLAGGLETQYF
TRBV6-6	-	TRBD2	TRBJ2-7	TGTGCCAGCAGTTACTCGATTAGCGGGAGTTCCTACGAGCAGTACTTC	CASSYSISGSSYEQYF
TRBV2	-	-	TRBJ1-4	TGTGCCAGCAGAGCACCGGGACCCATGGGAAAACTGTTTTTT	CASRAPGPMGKLFF
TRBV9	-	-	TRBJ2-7	TGTGCCAGCAGCGTATCGGGACGGGAAGGGAGCGAGCAGTACTTC	CASSVSGREGSEQYF
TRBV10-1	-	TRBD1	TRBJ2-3	TGCGCCAGCAGTGATGGACAGGGACCCTACACAGATACGCAGTATTTT	CASSDGQGPYTDTQYF
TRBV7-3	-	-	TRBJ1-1	TGTGCCAGCAGCTTCCAGGGGTCCACTGAAGCTTTCTTT	CASSFQGSTEAFF
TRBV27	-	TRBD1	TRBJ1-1	TGTGCCAGCGGACAGGGGGTAGGGAACACTGAAGCTTTCTTT	CASGQGVGNTEAFF
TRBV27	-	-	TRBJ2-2	TGTGCCAGCAGTTTGGGTACCGGGGAGCTGTTTTTT	CASSLGTGELFF
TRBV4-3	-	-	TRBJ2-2	TGCGCCAGCAGCCCCCGATTACCCGGGGAGCTGTTTTTT	CASSPRLPGELFF
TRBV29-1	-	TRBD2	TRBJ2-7	TGCAGCGTCATGACTAGCGGCTGGAACGAGCAGTACTTC	CSVMTSGWNEQYF
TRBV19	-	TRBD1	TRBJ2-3	TGTGCCAGTAGCTGGACAGGGGTCGTCACAGATACGCAGTATTTT	CASSWTGVVTDTQYF
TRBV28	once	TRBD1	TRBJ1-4	TGTGCCAGCAGCAGCGAAGGGGGCAAGGGAGAAAAACTGTTTTTT	CASSSEGGKGEKLFF
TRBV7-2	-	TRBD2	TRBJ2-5	TGTGCCAGCAGCTCTCCCCCTAGCGGGAGTGCTGAGACCCAGTACTTC	CASSSPPSGSAETQYF
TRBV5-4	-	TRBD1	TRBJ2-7	TGTGCCAGCAGCCTGGGACAGAACGAGCAGTACTTC	CASSLGQNEQYF
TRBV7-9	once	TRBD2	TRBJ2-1	TGTGCCAGCAGCTTGTATATTAGCGGGAGACCCAATGAGCAGTTCTTC	CASSLYISGRPNEQFF
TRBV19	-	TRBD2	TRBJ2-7	TGTGCCAGTAGGACCTGGGCTAGCGGGAGCCACGAGCAGTACTTC	CASRTWASGSHEQYF
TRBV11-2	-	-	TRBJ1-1	TGTGCCAGCAGCCCCCGGCCAGTCCTCATGAACACTGAAGCTTTCTTT	CASSPRPVLMNTEAFF
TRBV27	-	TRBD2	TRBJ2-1	TGTGCCAGCAGTGTAGCGGGAGAAGGCAATGAGCAGTTCTTC	CASSVAGEGNEQFF
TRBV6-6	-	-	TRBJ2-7	TGTGCCAGCAGTTACTCGGCAGGAGAAGCCTACGAGCAGTACTTC	CASSYSAGEAYEQYF
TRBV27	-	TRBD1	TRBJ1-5	TGTGCCAGCAGCCAAGGACAGGGGGATCAGCCCCAGCATTTT	CASSQGQGDQPQHF
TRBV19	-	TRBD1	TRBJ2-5	TGTGCCAGTAGTGAGGGACAGGTTACGGGAGAGACCCAGTACTTC	CASSEGQVTGETQYF
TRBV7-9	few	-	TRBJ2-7	TGTGCCAGCAGCTTAAGTGGCAGGAGCTACGAGCAGTACTTC	CASSLSGRSYEQYF
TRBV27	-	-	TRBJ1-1	TGTGCCAGCAGTTTAGACGGGGGCGCGTGGACTGAAGCTTTCTTT	CASSLDGGAWTEAFF
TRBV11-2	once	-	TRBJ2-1	TGTGCCAGCAGCTGGAGGTTGGATGAGCAGTTCTTC	CASSWRLDEQFF
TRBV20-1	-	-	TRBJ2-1	TGCAGTGCTAGAGGGTCCAATGAGCAGTTCTTC	CSARGSNEQFF
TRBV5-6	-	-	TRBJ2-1	TGTGCCAGCAGCTCCCTGGACAGAGGGTACAATGAGCAGTTCTTC	CASSSLDRGYNEQFF
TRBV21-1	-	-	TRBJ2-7	TGTGCCAGCGGATTTCTCTACGAGCAGTACTTC	CASGFLYEQYF
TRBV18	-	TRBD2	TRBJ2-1	TGTGCCAGCTCACCACCCGGACTAGCGGGAGAAAATGAGCAGTTCTTC	CASSPPGLAGENEQFF
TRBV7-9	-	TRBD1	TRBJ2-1	TGTGCCAGCAGCCCCCCGACAGGGGGCGACTACAATGAGCAGTTCTTC	CASSPPTGGDYNEQFF
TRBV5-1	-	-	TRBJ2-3	TGCGCCAGCAGCTCCCGGACTACCGGCACAGATACGCAGTATTTT	CASSSRTTGTDTQYF